This T cell receptor beta chain came from a study of blood T cell repertoires in COVID-19. For the study at large: Nucleic acid was either cDNA or gDNA, and it came from T cells, B-cell-depleted T cells, or PBMCs.

The Seattle patients joined while their infection was active and were tracked longitudinally afterward. Per the authors' pipeline: Reference gene primer amplification gave estimated nucleated cell counts. The data were produced by immunoSEQ multiplex PCR, yet TCRdb's version contains in-frame clones alone and is incomplete. That table is the source of V, J and clone size, and D and trimming were worked out from the DNA. Of approximately 150,000 clones in the sample, around four fifths were seen once. Germline V gene lookup returns CDR1 MNHEY and CDR2 SVGEGT. The germline V and J ends were trimmed by 4 bases and 0 bases, with 9 bases remaining between them. The CDR3 is made up of 14 amino acids. This clone showed up just a few times.

Sequences were obtained from peripheral blood. The receptor's source is a woman older than 75 with COVID-19, enrolled during active disease. This rearrangement joins TRBV6-2 or TRBV6-3 to TRBJ1-1; no clear D. CDR3 amino acids: CASSSHSMNTEAFF. In DNA form, the CDR3 reads TGTGCCAGCAGTTCCCATTCTATGAACACTGAAGCTTTCTTT.